This T cell receptor beta chain originates from a study of cytomegalovirus exposure and HLA in healthy donors. Study conclusions and caveats: Earlier analysis looked at TCR beta V segments, and most were productive about 87% or about 30% of the time. Cytomegalovirus association was listed for 170 or so TCR beta chains. It was shown in a later analysis that HLA-associated TCR beta chains were more clonally expanded than other, equally common chains.

Healthy people donating bone marrow made up the donors. Researchers ran the PCR with 60 Vbeta and 13 Jbeta primers. Only in-frame clones appear in the TCRdb table, and some are missing; sequencing was by immunoSEQ multiplex PCR. Of around 130,000 clones listed, roughly 78% are singletons. Note on this clone: Its antigen is as yet unknown.

This clonotype was sampled from a male donor in good health and CMV-seronegative. Sequences were obtained from PBMCs.

The CDR3 loop reads CASSAPGNNSPLHF. The CDR3 DNA follows: TGTGCCAGCAGCGCCCCGGGTAACAATTCACCCCTCCACTTT. This sequence joins TRBV7-8 and TRBJ1-6; D uncertain. CDR3 length: 14 residues. CDR1 SGHVS and CDR2 FQNEAQ come from the germline V gene. Trimming removed 5 bases from V and 7 bases from J, with 12 bases in between.